These 14 T cell receptor beta chains originate from one sample sequenced in a study of T cell repertoires in cytomegalovirus infection (dated by TCRdb to between 2018 and 2021). For these receptors, no antigen is known. The treatment or condition label, read with the paper, signifies: in vitro stimulation with specific CMV peptide epitopes to enrich CMV-specific T cells. These reads were obtained on an Illumina HiSeq 1500. Using fastp at Q25 and MiXCR, TCRdb reprocessed the public reads and kept productive beta chains. For every CDR3 protein sequence, its rows merge into one entry that carries the most common genes and DNA. In this sample the table shows 80,000 to 95,000 distinct CDR3 sequences, 25% to 30% of which occur a single time. Approximately 71% of the sample lies in the top ten. The material was CD8+ T cells from cultured PBMCs, obtained from culture after CMV antigen stimulation. These receptor sequences come from a human donor in good health (CMV status not recorded). Some clones in this sample may be carry-over from other donors' samples.

This sequence joins TRBV19 and TRBJ1-2; weak D call: TRBD1 (5 bases). Germline CDR1 reads LNHDA; CDR2 reads SQIVND (reference sequence). The CDR3 length is 15 residues. V lost 5 bases, J lost 3 bases, and 16 bases lay in between. CDR3 coding DNA: TGTGCCAGTAGTTCCGGCATGGGACGGGACTATGGCTACACCTTC. Translating gives CASSSGMGRDYGYTF.

This clonotype has more than one count but fewer than ten. The V gene is TRBV12-3 or TRBV12-4, the J gene TRBJ2-3, with a weak D call TRBD2 (7 bases). This CDR3 contains 15 residues. V was trimmed by 7 bases and J by 6 bases, leaving 20 bases between them. The chain's CDR3 is CASMVVGGHGDTQYF. The CDR3 nucleotides read TGTGCCAGCATGGTTGTGGGGGGGCATGGGGATACGCAGTATTTT.

This clonotype was seen more than once but under ten times. The chain has TRBV7-8 and TRBJ1-4; D unclear. Germline-derived CDR1 and CDR2 are SGHVS and FQNEAQ. The CDR3 has 15 amino acids. V lost 3 bases and J lost 4, with 12 bases in between. The CDR3 sequence: CASSFYIGLNEKLFF. CDR3 bases: TGTGCCAGCAGCTTCTACATCGGCCTTAATGAAAAACTGTTTTTT.

This clonotype was seen many times. The chain uses TRBV29-1 and TRBJ1-5; TRBD1 agrees at 7 bases. Trimming took 5 bases from V and 2 from J; bases not matched to a gene: 6. Germline V gene lookup returns CDR1 SQVTM and CDR2 ANQGSEA. CDR3 length: 14 amino acids. The CDR3: CSVQQGYGNQPQHF. CDR3 DNA: TGCAGCGTTCAACAGGGGTATGGCAATCAGCCCCAGCATTTT.

This chain uses TRBV4-1 with TRBJ1-1; TRBD1 might be the D (5 bases). The CDR3 has 13 residues. CDR1 MGHRA and CDR2 YSYEKL come from the germline V gene. V was shortened by 6 bases and J by 2 bases, with 10 bases between the two germline ends. DNA for the CDR3: TGCGCCAGCAGAGACAGTGTTAACACTGAAGCTTTCTTT. Translation gives CASRDSVNTEAFF.

This chain joins TRBV19 and TRBJ1-1, with D possibly matching TRBD1 (5 bases). The CDR3 is 12 amino acids. Per the germline V gene, CDR1 is LNHDA and CDR2 is SQIVND (reference sequence). V lost 10 bases to trimming and J lost 1 base, with 10 bases between them. Here the CDR3 reads CATITGNTEAFF. DNA for the CDR3: TGTGCCACCATAACAGGGAACACTGAAGCTTTCTTT.

The chain is built from TRBV19 and TRBJ2-1; weak D call: TRBD1 (7 bases). The CDR3 extends over 14 amino acids. V dropped 11 bases and J dropped 7 bases, with 21 bases sitting between them. The V gene's germline CDR1 is LNHDA and CDR2 SQIVND (reference sequence). CDR3 sequence (DNA): TGTGCCTCAGGGGCAGGGGGGAGTCCAAATGAGCAGTTCTTC. The encoded protein is CASGAGGSPNEQFF.

This clonotype has at least ten counts. V gene TRBV28 combines with J gene TRBJ2-7, with a weak D call TRBD2 (6 bases). Deletions cut 2 bases from V and 6 bases from J, with 17 bases between. There are 15 residues in the CDR3. Germline-derived CDR1 and CDR2 are MDHEN and SYDVKM. This CDR3 is CASSLTVTSLSEQYF. The CDR3 DNA follows: TGTGCCAGCAGTTTAACCGTGACTAGTCTCTCCGAGCAGTACTTC. The full variable domain, completed using reference TRBV28 and TRBJ2-7, is DVKVTQSSRYLVKRTGEKVFLECVQDMDHENMFWYRQDPGLGLRLIYFSYDVKMKEKGDIPEGYSVSREKKERFSLILESASTNQTSMYLCASSLTVTSLSEQYFGPGTRLTVT.

In its sample, this clonotype was seen many times. The CDR3 region is CASSGLERGAGELFF. CDR3 DNA sequence: TGTGCCAGCAGTGGGCTTGAGCGAGGCGCCGGGGAGCTGTTTTTT. The chain recombines TRBV12-3 or TRBV12-4 with TRBJ2-2, with D uncertain. This CDR3 has 15 residues. Deletions cut 5 bases from V and 6 bases from J, with 16 bases between.

This clonotype was seen a few times. This sequence joins TRBV6-6 and TRBJ1-1; D is unresolved. CDR1 is MNHNY and CDR2 is SVGAGI in the germline V gene (reference sequence). The CDR3 totals 14 residues. V lost 7 bases and J lost 0, with 12 bases in between. As DNA, the CDR3 is TGTGCCAGCACCTCTTGGGCTATGAACACTGAAGCTTTCTTT. Its translation: CASTSWAMNTEAFF.

There are many counts of this clonotype. The chain recombines TRBV5-1 with TRBJ1-6, with D unresolved. With 3 bases removed from V and 7 bases from J, the gap between germline ends came to 14 bases. CDR3 length: 15 amino acids. Germline CDR1 SGHRS, CDR2 YFSETQ. CDR3 in amino acids: CASSSGRSQNSPLHF. CDR3 bases: TGCGCCAGCAGCTCCGGAAGGTCTCAGAATTCACCCCTCCACTTT.

This clonotype showed up many times. This chain links TRBV2 with TRBJ2-1; TRBD2 matches at 7 bases. CDR3 length: 16 residues. Unmatched junction bases numbered 8, after V lost 6 bases and J lost 0 bases. Germline assignment: CDR1 SNHLY and CDR2 FYNNEI. The CDR3 here is CASRNSGVSSYNEQFF. The CDR3 DNA is TGTGCCAGCAGGAACAGCGGGGTGAGCTCCTACAATGAGCAGTTCTTC.

The V and J genes are TRBV19 and TRBJ1-6; 9 bases match TRBD1. Germline V gives CDR1 LNHDA, CDR2 SQIVND (reference sequence). This CDR3 contains 15 residues. Trimming cost V 5 bases and J 10 bases; bases outside gene matches: 9. CDR3 sequence reads: CASSLQQGAYSPLHF. The CDR3 bases are TGTGCCAGTAGTTTACAACAGGGGGCCTACTCACCCCTCCACTTT.

V is TRBV27 and J is TRBJ2-6; maybe TRBD2 (7 bases). This CDR3 has 15 residues. Germline V gives CDR1 MNHEY, CDR2 SMNVEV (reference sequence). Trimming took 1 base from V and 9 from J, leaving 13 bases between them. The DNA of the CDR3 is TGTGCCAGCAGTTTATTAGGGGGGGCTTTCAACGTCCTGACTTTC. Protein sequence: CASSLLGGAFNVLTF.